This T cell receptor (beta chain) was identified during a study of T cells in Graves' hyperthyroidism and ophthalmopathy. Study-level information: Peripheral blood was acquired at first diagnosis, ahead of any therapy whatsoever.

Germline V gene lookup returns CDR1 ENHRY and CDR2 SYGVKD. The V and J ends lost 3 bases and 1 base respectively, with 3 bases between them. The CDR3 is made up of 12 amino acids. A remark on this clonotype: Its antigen is as yet unknown. A much larger clone differs by one base, so this may be a read error.

Study-wide findings and caveats: Most clonotypes expanded in thyroid above 0.001 were likewise present in blood.

The study included ophthalmopathy patients with Clinical Activity Score at least 3, NOSPECS grade at least 4 and duration under 3 months. RNA transcripts were the template for amplifying TCR beta CDR3 regions. The primer set for the first-round RT-PCR of the TCR CDR3 was HTBI. TCRdb called the multiplex PCR reads again in MiXCR, with one record for every CDR3 protein. The sample has about 250,000 distinct CDR3 sequences, approximately 21% seen once. This TCR was sampled from a man aged 30 to 39 with Graves' ophthalmopathy. The rearrangement joins TRBV10-3 to TRBJ1-1; no definite D call. The source material was blood. CDR3 nucleotides: TGTGCCATCAGTGAAAAGAACACTGAAGCTTTCTTT. Its translation is CAISEKNTEAFF.